The next 28 T cell receptor beta chains were all read from a single sample in a study of blood T cell repertoires in COVID-19. Assay: immunoSEQ multiplex PCR; the TCRdb copy retains only in-frame clones and omits some. The sample has 200,000 to 300,000 clones, about 86% seen once. The sample was peripheral blood. Source of these receptors: a man between 60 and 75 years old with acute or convalescent COVID-19.

In its sample, this clone was seen once. This chain connects TRBV7-9 to TRBJ2-1; TRBD2 aligns across 7 bases. Germline V CDR1 and CDR2: SEHNR, FQNEAQ (reference sequence). V was pared by 0 bases and J by 8 bases, with 4 bases of the junction left unmatched. The length of the CDR3 is 14 residues. This CDR3 is CASSLATSIDEQFF. DNA of the CDR3: TGTGCCAGCAGCTTAGCGACTAGCATCGATGAGCAGTTCTTC.

V usage is TRBV11-2 and J usage is TRBJ2-2; 8 nucleotides agree with TRBD2. Germline loops: CDR1 SGHAT, CDR2 FQNNGV. The CDR3 sequence is 15 residues long. The V and J ends lost 1 base and 4 bases, in that order; junction bases with no gene match: 2. Here the CDR3 DNA reads TGTGCCAGCAGCTTAGGACTAGCGATCACCGGGGAGCTGTTTTTT. It yields the protein CASSLGLAITGELFF.

The chain joins TRBV6-5 to TRBJ1-5, with D perhaps TRBD1 (5 bases). The length of the CDR3 is 13 residues. The germline gives CDR1 MNHEY, CDR2 SVGAGI. Trimming left V 8 bases short and J 3 bases short, with 11 bases between. The CDR3, as DNA: TGTGCCAGCCTCGACAGAACCAATCAGCCCCAGCATTTT. Protein sequence: CASLDRTNQPQHF.

The genes are TRBV7-3 and TRBJ2-2, with D possibly TRBD1 on 6 matching bases. This CDR3 spans 17 amino acids. Germline values: CDR1 SGHTA, CDR2 FQGTGA. The V and J ends lost 5 bases and 3 bases respectively, with 19 bases between them. The CDR3 here is CASSRGVGGTHTGELFF. DNA for the CDR3: TGTGCCAGCAGCAGGGGTGTTGGGGGCACCCACACCGGGGAGCTGTTTTTT. Filled out from reference TRBV7-3 and TRBJ2-2, the complete variable domain reads GAGVSQTPSNKVTEKGKYVELRCDPISGHTALYWYRQSLGQGPEFLIYFQGTGAADDSGLPNDRFFAVRPEGSVSTLKIQRTERGDSAVYLCASSRGVGGTHTGELFFGEGSRLTVL.

The chain combines TRBV19 with TRBJ1-4; no firm D call. Per the germline V gene, CDR1 is LNHDA and CDR2 is SQIVND (reference sequence). V lost 6 bases and J 6 bases, leaving 17 bases between the germline ends. This CDR3 is 15 amino acids long. The chain's CDR3 is CASRAAGVDDEKLFF. Written as DNA, the CDR3 is TGTGCCAGTAGGGCCGCCGGGGTTGATGATGAAAAACTGTTTTTT.

This CDR3 is CSASSRGRGSNQPQHF. CDR3 coding DNA: TGCAGTGCTAGTTCTAGGGGGCGAGGTAGCAATCAGCCCCAGCATTTT. The V call is TRBV20-1, the J call TRBJ1-5, with 7 bases lining up with TRBD1. Losses at the gene ends were 3 bases for V and 0 bases for J; bases not matched to a gene: 8. The CDR3 totals 16 residues. Germline V lookup: CDR1 DFQATT, CDR2 SNEGSKA (reference sequence).

This CDR3 reads CASSLGGLAGTGELFF. CDR3 bases: TGTGCCAGCAGCCTCGGCGGACTAGCGGGGACCGGGGAGCTGTTTTTT. The J gene is TRBJ2-2, the V gene TRBV7-8; TRBD2 agrees at 12 bases. Germline-derived CDR1 and CDR2 are SGHVS and FQNEAQ. The ends lost 5 bases at V and 5 bases at J; junction bases unmatched: 6. This CDR3 has 16 residues. The whole variable domain, remainder taken from reference TRBV7-8 and TRBJ2-2, is GAGVSQSPRYKVAKRGQDVALRCDPISGHVSLFWYQQALGQGPEFLTYFQNEAQLDKSGLPSDRFFAERPEGSVSTLKIQRTQQEDSAVYLCASSLGGLAGTGELFFGEGSRLTVL.

The V call is TRBV28, the J call TRBJ2-5; TRBD2 matches at 13 bases. Germline lookup yields CDR1 MDHEN and CDR2 SYDVKM. V gave up 8 bases and J gave up 0 bases; unmatched junction bases: 6. The CDR3 has 16 amino acids. CDR3 coding DNA: TGTGCCAGCCGGACTAGCGGGAGCGGGTACCAAGAGACCCAGTACTTC. The encoded protein is CASRTSGSGYQETQYF.

The chain is built from TRBV6-5 and TRBJ1-1; a possible D gene is TRBD1 (5 bases). The CDR3 is 12 amino acids. The V end lost 6 bases, the J end lost 4 bases, and 9 bases lay between the germline ends. Germline V CDR1 and CDR2: MNHEY, SVGAGI. The CDR3 region has the DNA TGTGCCAGCAGAACAGGAATCACTGAAGCTTTCTTT. Its protein product is CASRTGITEAFF.

This clone was recorded at least ten times. This chain connects TRBV20-1 to TRBJ2-2; TRBD1 might be the D (6 bases). Between the trimmed V and J ends, which lost 3 bases and 1 base, there was a span of 9 bases. This CDR3 spans 14 amino acids. Germline V lookup: CDR1 DFQATT, CDR2 SNEGSKA (reference sequence). The chain's CDR3 is CSASLGQNTGELFF. The CDR3 nucleotides read TGCAGTGCTAGTCTGGGACAGAACACCGGGGAGCTGTTTTTT.

J is TRBJ1-5 and V is TRBV6-5; no clear D gene. V lost 4 bases to trimming and J lost 0 bases, with 4 bases between them. Germline CDR1 and CDR2: MNHEY and SVGAGI. This CDR3 is built from 13 residues. The CDR3 protein is CASSSLSNQPQHF. CDR3 in DNA: TGTGCCAGCAGTTCTCTTAGCAATCAGCCCCAGCATTTT.

The rearrangement uses TRBV2 and TRBJ2-3; TRBD2 aligns across 11 bases. V lost 2 bases and J lost 1; bases outside the gene matches: 5. CDR1 SNHLY and CDR2 FYNNEI come from the germline V gene. The CDR3 extends over 17 amino acids. The CDR3 here is CASSEQTGLAGTDTQYF. The CDR3 DNA reads TGTGCCAGCAGTGAACAAACGGGACTAGCGGGCACAGATACGCAGTATTTT. The complete variable domain, with remaining parts taken from reference TRBV2 and TRBJ2-3, reads EPEVTQTPSHQVTQMGQEVILRCVPISNHLYFYWYRQILGQKVEFLVSFYNNEISEKSEIFDDQFSVERPDGSNFTLKIRSTKLEDSAMYFCASSEQTGLAGTDTQYFGPGTRLTVL.

V is TRBV6-2 or TRBV6-3 and J is TRBJ2-7; 9 nucleotides match TRBD2. CDR1 and CDR2 from the germline V gene are MNHEY and SVGEGT. The CDR3 runs to 17 residues. Germline trimming cut 2 bases from V and 3 bases from J; bases unmatched to any gene: 11. The CDR3 is CASSYLLDWTSDYEQYF. In DNA form, the CDR3 reads TGTGCCAGCAGTTACCTCTTGGACTGGACTAGCGACTACGAGCAGTACTTC.

V usage is TRBV4-3 and J usage is TRBJ2-3, with 8 bases identical to TRBD2. J lost 5 bases, V lost 1 base, and 5 bases had no gene match. Germline V gene sequence: CDR1 LGHNA, CDR2 YSLEER. CDR3 length: 15 amino acids. In DNA form, the CDR3 reads TGCGCCAGCAGCCAAGGGCCACGGGGGGGAGATACGCAGTATTTT. Encoded protein: CASSQGPRGGDTQYF.

The chain couples TRBV19 to TRBJ2-5; possibly TRBD1 for D (5 bases). The germline V and J ends were trimmed by 5 bases and 5 bases, with 12 bases remaining between them. Germline V gives CDR1 LNHDA, CDR2 SQIVND (reference sequence). The CDR3 is made up of 13 amino acids. The CDR3 loop reads CASSALWGETQYF. The CDR3 region has the DNA TGTGCCAGTAGTGCGTTGTGGGGCGAGACCCAGTACTTC.

The table lists this clone with a count of one. This chain joins TRBV5-1 and TRBJ2-7; perhaps TRBD1 as D (6 bases). V lost 1 base and J lost 7, with 15 bases in between. In germline, CDR1 is SGHRS, CDR2 YFSETQ. The CDR3 sequence is 14 residues long. Here the CDR3 DNA reads TGCGCCAGCAGCTTGTCACAGGGCCCTGGTGAGCAGTACTTC. Encoded protein: CASSLSQGPGEQYF. Full variable domain (remainder filled in from reference TRBV5-1 and TRBJ2-7): KAGVTQTPRYLIKTRGQQVTLSCSPISGHRSVSWYQQTPGQGLQFLFEYFSETQRNKGNFPGRFSGRQFSNSRSEMNVSTLELGDSALYLCASSLSQGPGEQYFGPGTRLTVT.

This chain uses TRBV28 with TRBJ1-3; a weak D match, TRBD1 (6 bases). The CDR3 totals 14 residues. Germline-derived CDR1 and CDR2 are MDHEN and SYDVKM. V was pared by 5 bases and J by 4 bases, with 12 bases between. CDR3 sequence: CASSLSGVGNTIYF. For the CDR3, the DNA is TGTGCCAGCAGTCTCTCAGGGGTCGGAAACACCATATATTTT.

DNA for the CDR3: TGCGCCAGCAGCCAATCTCGGGTGCTAGCGGACACAGATACGCAGTATTTT. It encodes CASSQSRVLADTDTQYF. The chain combines TRBV4-1 with TRBJ2-3, with 7 bases matching TRBD2. The CDR3 totals 17 residues. Germline CDR1 MGHRA, CDR2 YSYEKL. The V and J ends lost 2 bases and 2 bases, in that order; junction bases with no gene match: 10.

The chain has TRBV11-3 and TRBJ2-7, with 7 bases aligning to TRBD1. The germline CDR1 and CDR2 sequences are SGHNT and YENEEA. Losses at the gene ends were 4 bases for V and 5 bases for J; bases not matched to a gene: 2. CDR3 size: 12 residues. CDR3 in DNA: TGTGCCAGCAGCTACGACAGGGACGAGCAGTACTTC. Residues: CASSYDRDEQYF.

The V and J genes are TRBV27 and TRBJ1-5, with no clear D. Trimming stripped 3 bases from V and 2 bases from J, with 11 bases between. The CDR3 is 15 amino acids. The germline CDR1 and CDR2 sequences are MNHEY and SMNVEV (reference sequence). The CDR3 region is CASSFGQNRNQPQHF. For the CDR3, the DNA is TGTGCCAGCAGTTTTGGTCAGAACCGCAATCAGCCCCAGCATTTT.

This clone was seen only a few times. The chain uses TRBV5-6 and TRBJ1-6; perhaps TRBD1 as D (5 bases). V lost 2 bases and J 6 bases, leaving 9 bases between the germline ends. The CDR3 sequence is 14 residues long. Germline assignment: CDR1 SGHDT and CDR2 YYEEEE. The CDR3 region is CASSFRQSNSPLHF. The CDR3 DNA is TGTGCCAGCAGCTTTAGACAGTCTAATTCACCCCTCCACTTT.

The V call is TRBV2, the J call TRBJ1-5; D is unresolved. The germline CDR1 and CDR2 sequences are SNHLY and FYNNEI. This CDR3 contains 15 residues. V lost 3 bases, J lost 2 bases, and 11 bases lay in between. The CDR3: CASSERTQGNQPQHF. The CDR3 DNA reads as TGTGCCAGCAGTGAGAGGACTCAGGGCAATCAGCCCCAGCATTTT.

The rearrangement uses TRBV6-5 and TRBJ2-1, with no clear D. The CDR3 covers 11 residues. Germline V gene data show CDR1 as MNHEY and CDR2 as SVGAGI. V shed 2 bases and J shed 16 bases, with 12 bases lying between them. The CDR3 loop is CASSYGLRVFF. The CDR3 DNA reads TGTGCCAGCAGTTACGGCCTACGGGTTTTCTTC.

The chain links TRBV5-1 to TRBJ1-1; possible D gene TRBD1, 6 bases. Germline V CDR1 and CDR2: SGHRS, YFSETQ. The CDR3 has 18 residues. The V end was cut by 0 bases, the J end by 4 bases, with 22 bases between. The CDR3 reads CASSLGFGAGDKRTEAFF. The DNA of the CDR3 is TGCGCCAGCAGCTTGGGGTTCGGGGCAGGGGATAAACGCACTGAAGCTTTCTTT.

V usage is TRBV4-1 and J usage is TRBJ2-2; D possibly corresponds to TRBD2 (6 bases). CDR1 is MGHRA and CDR2 is YSYEKL in the germline V gene. The CDR3 loop spans 15 amino acids. V dropped 4 bases and J dropped 4 bases, with 13 bases sitting between them. As DNA, the CDR3 is TGCGCCAGCAGCCCTCGGGAGTGGCTCACCGGGGAGCTGTTTTTT. As protein: CASSPREWLTGELFF.

The CDR3 sequence is CASAPSRDREQYF. The CDR3 nucleotides read TGCGCCAGCGCGCCGAGCAGGGATCGTGAGCAGTACTTC. The chain uses TRBV5-1 and TRBJ2-7, with D possibly being TRBD1 (5 bases). The ends were cut back, 7 bases at V and 7 bases at J, with 18 bases in the middle. The CDR3 length is 13 residues. Germline CDR1 and CDR2: SGHRS and YFSETQ.

This chain connects TRBV5-6 to TRBJ2-7, with a possible D match to TRBD2 (6 bases). The germline V gene encodes CDR1 SGHDT and CDR2 YYEEEE. The CDR3 has 13 amino acids. V lost 6 bases to trimming and J lost 2 bases, with 12 bases between them. CDR3 DNA sequence: TGTGCCAGCAAAGCCGGGGGAGCCTACGAGCAGTACTTC. Protein sequence: CASKAGGAYEQYF.

The V call is TRBV28, the J call TRBJ2-5, with D tentatively TRBD1 (6 bases). Looked up from germline, CDR1 is MDHEN and CDR2 is SYDVKM. Trimming took 8 bases from V and 1 from J, leaving 11 bases between them. The CDR3 runs 13 residues. The CDR3 sequence is CASSRDTQETQYF. CDR3 coding DNA: TGTGCCAGCTCCCGGGACACCCAAGAGACCCAGTACTTC.